This TCR beta chain was recovered during a study of blood T cell repertoires in COVID-19. Germline CDR1 reads MNHNS; CDR2 reads SASEGT. This CDR3 is built from 15 residues. With 0 bases clipped from V and 8 bases from J, the junction kept 3 bases outside the gene matches. Assay used: immunoSEQ multiplex PCR; TCRdb lists only in-frame clones, some missing. The sample has about 90,000 clones, approximately 90% seen once. The chain combines TRBV6-1 with TRBJ2-1, with 11 nucleotides matching TRBD2. The sequence was collected from a human donor with active COVID-19. The donor label of this sample is uncertain. The specimen sequenced was peripheral blood. CDR3 region: CASSEAIAGGHEQFF. The DNA for the CDR3 is TGTGCCAGCAGTGAAGCGATAGCGGGGGGGCATGAGCAGTTCTTC.